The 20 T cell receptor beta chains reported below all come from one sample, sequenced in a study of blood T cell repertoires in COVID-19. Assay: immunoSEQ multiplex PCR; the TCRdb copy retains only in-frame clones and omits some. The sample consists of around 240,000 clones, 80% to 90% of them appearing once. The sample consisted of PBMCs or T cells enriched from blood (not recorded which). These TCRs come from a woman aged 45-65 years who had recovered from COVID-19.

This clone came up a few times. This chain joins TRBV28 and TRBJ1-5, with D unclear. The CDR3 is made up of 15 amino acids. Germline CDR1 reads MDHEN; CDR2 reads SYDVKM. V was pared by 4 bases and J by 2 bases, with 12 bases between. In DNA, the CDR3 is TGTGCCAGCAGTTCGCTTCTATTTGGCAATCAGCCCCAGCATTTT. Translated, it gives CASSSLLFGNQPQHF.

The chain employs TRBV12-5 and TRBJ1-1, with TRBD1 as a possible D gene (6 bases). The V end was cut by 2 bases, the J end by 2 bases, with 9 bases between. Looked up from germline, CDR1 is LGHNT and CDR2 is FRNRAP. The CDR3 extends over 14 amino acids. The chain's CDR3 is CASGLTDSNTEAFF. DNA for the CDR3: TGTGCTAGTGGTTTGACGGACAGTAACACTGAAGCTTTCTTT.

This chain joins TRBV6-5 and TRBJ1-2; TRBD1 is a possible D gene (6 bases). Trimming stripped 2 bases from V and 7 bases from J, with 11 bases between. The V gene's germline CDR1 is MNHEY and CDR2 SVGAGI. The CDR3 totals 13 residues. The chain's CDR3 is CASSYRQEGGYTF. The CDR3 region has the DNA TGTGCCAGCAGTTACCGACAGGAAGGTGGCTACACCTTC.

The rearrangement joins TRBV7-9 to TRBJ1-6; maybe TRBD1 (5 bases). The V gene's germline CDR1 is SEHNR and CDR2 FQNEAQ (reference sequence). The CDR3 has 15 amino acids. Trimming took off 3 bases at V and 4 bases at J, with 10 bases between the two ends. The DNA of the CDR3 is TGTGCCAGCAGCTTGTCTTCAGGGTATAATTCACCCCTCCACTTT. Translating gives CASSLSSGYNSPLHF.

The CDR3 spells CASSPDLRGTEAFF. The CDR3 region has the DNA TGTGCCAGCTCCCCCGATCTAAGGGGGACTGAAGCTTTCTTT. The rearrangement joins TRBV18 to TRBJ1-1; D perhaps matches TRBD1 (6 bases). Trimming took 6 bases from V and 5 from J, leaving 16 bases between them. CDR3 length equals 14 residues. Germline assignment: CDR1 KGHSH and CDR2 LQKENI.

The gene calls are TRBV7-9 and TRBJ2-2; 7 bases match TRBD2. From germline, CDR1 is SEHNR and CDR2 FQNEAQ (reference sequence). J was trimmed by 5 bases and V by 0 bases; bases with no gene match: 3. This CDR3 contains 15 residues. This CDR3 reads CASSLAGAGTGELFF. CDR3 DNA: TGTGCCAGCAGCTTAGCGGGAGCGGGGACCGGGGAGCTGTTTTTT.

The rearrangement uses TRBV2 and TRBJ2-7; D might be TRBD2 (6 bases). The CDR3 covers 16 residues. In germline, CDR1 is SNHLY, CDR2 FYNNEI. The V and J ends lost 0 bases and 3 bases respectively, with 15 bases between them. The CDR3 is CASSEALVSGGYEQYF. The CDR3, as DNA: TGTGCCAGCAGTGAAGCGCTAGTCTCCGGGGGCTACGAGCAGTACTTC.

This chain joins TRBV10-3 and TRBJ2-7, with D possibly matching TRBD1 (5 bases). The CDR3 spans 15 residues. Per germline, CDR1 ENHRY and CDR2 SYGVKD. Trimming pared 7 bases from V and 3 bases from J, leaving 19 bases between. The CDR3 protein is CAITNGQTNNYEQYF. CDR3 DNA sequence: TGTGCCATCACCAACGGACAAACTAACAACTACGAGCAGTACTTC.

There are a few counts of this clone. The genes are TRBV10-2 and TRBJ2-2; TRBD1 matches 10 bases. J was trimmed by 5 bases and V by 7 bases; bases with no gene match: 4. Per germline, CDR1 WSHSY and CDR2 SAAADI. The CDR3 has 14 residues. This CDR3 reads CASKGQGKTGELFF. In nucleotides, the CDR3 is TGCGCCAGCAAGGGACAGGGGAAGACCGGGGAGCTGTTTTTT.

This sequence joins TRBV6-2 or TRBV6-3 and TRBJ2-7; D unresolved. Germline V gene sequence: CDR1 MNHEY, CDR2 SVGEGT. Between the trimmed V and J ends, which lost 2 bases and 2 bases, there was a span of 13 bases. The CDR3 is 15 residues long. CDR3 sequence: CASSYSSPNPYEQYF. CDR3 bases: TGTGCCAGCAGTTACAGTTCCCCTAATCCCTACGAGCAGTACTTC.

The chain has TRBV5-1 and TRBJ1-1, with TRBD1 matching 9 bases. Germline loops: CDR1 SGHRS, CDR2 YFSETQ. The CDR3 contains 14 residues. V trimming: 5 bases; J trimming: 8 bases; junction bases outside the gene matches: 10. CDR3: CASRIDRGDAEAFF. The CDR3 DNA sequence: TGCGCCAGCAGAATAGACAGGGGGGACGCCGAAGCTTTCTTT.

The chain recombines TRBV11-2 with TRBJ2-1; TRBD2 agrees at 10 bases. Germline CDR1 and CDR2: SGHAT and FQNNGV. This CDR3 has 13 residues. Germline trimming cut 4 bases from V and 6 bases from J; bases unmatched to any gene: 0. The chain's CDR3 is CASSWTSGNEQFF. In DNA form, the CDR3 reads TGTGCCAGCAGCTGGACTAGCGGCAATGAGCAGTTCTTC.

CDR3 DNA: TGTGCCAGCAGTGAGGTAAACAGGGCCGGCTACACCTTC. Protein: CASSEVNRAGYTF. The V gene is TRBV6-1, the J gene TRBJ1-2; maybe TRBD1 (6 bases). The CDR3 spans 13 residues. V lost 3 bases and J lost 8, with 13 bases in between. Germline CDR1 MNHNS, CDR2 SASEGT.

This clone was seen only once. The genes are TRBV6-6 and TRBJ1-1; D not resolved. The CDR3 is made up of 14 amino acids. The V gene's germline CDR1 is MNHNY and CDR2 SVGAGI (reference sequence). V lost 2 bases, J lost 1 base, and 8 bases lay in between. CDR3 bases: TGTGCCAGCAGTTACCGAGGGCCGAACACTGAAGCTTTCTTT. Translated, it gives CASSYRGPNTEAFF.

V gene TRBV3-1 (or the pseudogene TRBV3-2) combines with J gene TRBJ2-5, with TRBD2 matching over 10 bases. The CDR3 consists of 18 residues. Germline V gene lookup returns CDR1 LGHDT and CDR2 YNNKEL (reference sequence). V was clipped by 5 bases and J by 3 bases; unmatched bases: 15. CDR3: CASSSSSGSPSFKETQYF. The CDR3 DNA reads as TGTGCCAGCAGCTCTTCTAGCGGGAGCCCCAGTTTTAAAGAGACCCAGTACTTC.

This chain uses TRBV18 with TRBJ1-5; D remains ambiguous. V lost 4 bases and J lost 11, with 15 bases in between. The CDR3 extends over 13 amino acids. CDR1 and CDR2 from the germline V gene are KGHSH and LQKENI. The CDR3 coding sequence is TGTGCCAGCTCACAAACCATGGCAGAGGCCCAGCATTTT. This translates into CASSQTMAEAQHF.

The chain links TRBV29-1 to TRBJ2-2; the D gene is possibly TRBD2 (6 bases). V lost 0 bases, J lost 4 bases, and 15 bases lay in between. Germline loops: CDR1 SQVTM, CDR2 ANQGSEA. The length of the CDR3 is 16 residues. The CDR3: CSVEDPRGGTTGELFF. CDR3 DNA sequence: TGCAGCGTTGAAGACCCCCGTGGGGGGACCACCGGGGAGCTGTTTTTT.

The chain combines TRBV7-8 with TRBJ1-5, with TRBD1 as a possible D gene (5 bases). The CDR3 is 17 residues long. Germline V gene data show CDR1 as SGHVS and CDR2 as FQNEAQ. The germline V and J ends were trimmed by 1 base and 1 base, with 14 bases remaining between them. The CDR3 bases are TGTGCCAGCAGCTTAGGGGGGGGTCAGGTCAGCAATCAGCCCCAGCATTTT. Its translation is CASSLGGGQVSNQPQHF. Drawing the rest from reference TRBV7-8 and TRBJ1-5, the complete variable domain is GAGVSQSPRYKVAKRGQDVALRCDPISGHVSLFWYQQALGQGPEFLTYFQNEAQLDKSGLPSDRFFAERPEGSVSTLKIQRTQQEDSAVYLCASSLGGGQVSNQPQHFGDGTRLSIL.

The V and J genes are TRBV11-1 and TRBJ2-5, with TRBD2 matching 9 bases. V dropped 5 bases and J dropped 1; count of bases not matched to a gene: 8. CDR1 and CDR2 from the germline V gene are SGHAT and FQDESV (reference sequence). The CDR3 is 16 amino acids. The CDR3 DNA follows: TGTGCCAGCAGCCACCTTAGCGGGAGCTTCCAAGAGACCCAGTACTTC. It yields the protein CASSHLSGSFQETQYF.

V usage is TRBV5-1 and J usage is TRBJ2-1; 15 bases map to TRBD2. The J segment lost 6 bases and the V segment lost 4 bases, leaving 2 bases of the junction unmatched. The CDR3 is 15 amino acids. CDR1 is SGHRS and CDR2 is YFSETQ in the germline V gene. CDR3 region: CASSPGLAGGNEQFF. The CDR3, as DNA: TGCGCCAGCAGCCCGGGACTAGCGGGAGGCAATGAGCAGTTCTTC.